One and the same sample provided the 14 T cell receptor beta chains below, sequenced in a study of breast tumors, draining lymph nodes, adjacent tissues. In TCRdb, the multiplex PCR reads were re-called with MiXCR into one record per CDR3 protein. The sample has roughly 120,000 distinct CDR3 sequences, 20% seen once. Axillary draining lymph nodes of breast cancer patients supplied the node samples. The sequenced material came from axillary lymph node tissue. The receptors shown here come from a female donor with breast cancer. Some clones in this sample may be carry-over from other donors' samples.

Comment on this clonotype: The CDR3 ends on some other residue instead of the conserved phenylalanine or tryptophan, so this is likely a read error. The chain carries TRBV5-1 and TRBJ1-3; D may be TRBD1 (6 bases). Germline CDR1 is SGHRS and CDR2 is YFSETQ. The CDR3 consists of 15 residues. CDR3 nucleotide sequence: TGCGCCAGCAGGATCGACAGGAACTCTGGAGACACCATATATTAT. Translated: CASRIDRNSGDTIYY.

This clonotype was seen many times. The chain carries TRBV5-1 and TRBJ1-2; weak D call: TRBD1 (5 bases). Trimming removed 4 bases at V and 1 base at J, with 14 bases between. The CDR3 is 15 amino acids. Germline CDR1 reads SGHRS; CDR2 reads YFSETQ. CDR3 residues: CASSRDSPRNYGYTF. CDR3 DNA sequence: TGCGCCAGCAGCCGAGACAGTCCCCGTAACTATGGCTACACCTTC.

Turning to this clonotype: Given a much more abundant clone one base away, this may be a read error. This is likely a read error, given that the CDR3 carries no conserved phenylalanine or tryptophan at its end. The chain is built from TRBV2 and TRBJ2-1; TRBD1 matches at 8 bases. The germline V gene encodes CDR1 SNHLY and CDR2 FYNNEI. Trimming removed 3 bases from V and 9 bases from J; junction bases left unmatched: 1. The CDR3 is 12 amino acids. This chain's CDR3 is CASSEGQVEQFL. CDR3 DNA: TGTGCCAGCAGTGAGGGACAGGTTGAGCAGTTCCTC.

This clonotype was counted many times. This sequence joins TRBV7-9 and TRBJ1-2; D unclear. Per germline, CDR1 SEHNR and CDR2 FQNEAQ (reference sequence). The germline V and J ends were trimmed by 0 bases and 6 bases, with 8 bases remaining between them. This CDR3 contains 13 residues. The CDR3 DNA reads TGTGCCAGCAGCTTAGCGGGTGCGGATGGCTACACCTTC. The encoded protein is CASSLAGADGYTF.

In regard to this clonotype: A read error is possible here, since a much larger clone lies one base away. The chain carries TRBV30 and TRBJ1-6; D call uncertain. In germline, CDR1 is GTSNPN, CDR2 SVGIG (reference sequence). The CDR3 extends over 13 amino acids. CDR3 region: CARSGKYNSPLHF. CDR3 in DNA: TGTGCCCGGAGTGGGAAATATAATTCACCCCTCCACTTT.

In its sample, this clonotype was seen many times. The V and J genes are TRBV7-4 and TRBJ1-6, with D maybe TRBD1 (5 bases). The length of the CDR3 is 22 residues. In germline, CDR1 is SGHVT, CDR2 SQSDAQ. Trimming took 6 bases from V and 0 from J, leaving 30 bases between them. The CDR3, as DNA: TGTGCCAGCAGACTAGGATCCGGGACCTTTGATTGGGAAAGCTCCTATAATTCACCCCTCCACTTT. Amino acids: CASRLGSGTFDWESSYNSPLHF.

This clonotype was observed a handful of times. V usage is TRBV19 and J usage is TRBJ2-3; no firm D call. V lost 9 bases, J lost 4 bases, and 20 bases lay in between. The germline V gene encodes CDR1 LNHDA and CDR2 SQIVND (reference sequence). The CDR3 spans 15 residues. The CDR3 region is CASSELIRPPDTQYF. The DNA for the CDR3 is TGTGCCAGCTCCGAACTCATTCGACCCCCAGATACGCAGTATTTT.

About this clonotype: This may be a read error: a much more frequent sequence differs by one nucleotide. The rearrangement joins TRBV12-3 or TRBV12-4 to TRBJ2-3, with D possibly matching TRBD2 (6 bases). The CDR3 contains 15 residues. The CDR3 DNA reads TGTGCCAGCAGCCCCCACGGGAGCCACACAGGTACGCAGTATTTT. This translates into CASSPHGSHTGTQYF.

The rearrangement uses TRBV6-5 and TRBJ1-2, with a weak D call TRBD1 (6 bases). Germline assignment: CDR1 MNHEY and CDR2 SVGAGI. Trimming took off 1 base at V and 4 bases at J, with 13 bases between the two ends. This CDR3 has 15 residues. For the CDR3, the DNA is TGTGCCAGCAGTTACTTGCTCGGACAGAGCTATGGCTACACCTTC. Translation: CASSYLLGQSYGYTF.

This clonotype was observed at least ten times. The chain links TRBV7-2 to TRBJ2-7, with TRBD2 matching over 13 bases. This CDR3 is 17 amino acids long. From germline, CDR1 is SGHTA and CDR2 FQGNSA. The V segment lost 5 bases and the J segment 7 bases; nucleotides outside the gene matches: 14. CDR3 sequence: CASSPTGTSGALGEQYF. DNA for the CDR3: TGTGCCAGCAGCCCGACCGGGACTAGCGGGGCCCTGGGAGAGCAGTACTTC.

This clonotype was counted at least ten times. This chain joins TRBV10-3 and TRBJ1-3, with D possibly being TRBD1 (5 bases). Germline CDR1 ENHRY, CDR2 SYGVKD. CDR3 length: 15 residues. Trimming left V 7 bases short and J 0 bases short, with 13 bases between. CDR3 sequence reads: CAINTGYSSGNTIYF. CDR3 DNA: TGTGCCATCAATACAGGATATTCCTCTGGAAACACCATATATTTT.

This clonotype appeared many times. The J gene is TRBJ2-2, the V gene TRBV20-1; maybe TRBD2 (5 bases). V lost 0 bases and J 3 bases, leaving 14 bases between the germline ends. Germline V gives CDR1 DFQATT, CDR2 SNEGSKA (reference sequence). The CDR3 runs 16 residues. DNA for the CDR3: TGCAGTGCTAGAGATCCAGCGGAGTTACACACCGGGGAGCTGTTTTTT. As protein: CSARDPAELHTGELFF.

About this clonotype: A much larger clone differs by one base, so this may be a read error. This CDR3 is missing its conserved last phenylalanine or tryptophan, likely due to a read error. The J gene is TRBJ1-2, the V gene TRBV2, with D possibly matching TRBD1 (5 bases). CDR1 SNHLY and CDR2 FYNNEI come from the germline V gene. Deletions cut 2 bases from V and 7 bases from J, with 23 bases between. The CDR3 contains 17 residues. CDR3 sequence: CASSENFESRGMGGYTL. For the CDR3, the DNA is TGTGCCAGCAGTGAAAATTTCGAGAGTAGGGGAATGGGTGGCTACACCCTC.

This clonotype was counted at least ten times. The rearrangement joins TRBV6-6 to TRBJ2-3, with a tentative D call TRBD1 (5 bases). Germline CDR1 reads MNHNY; CDR2 reads SVGAGI (reference sequence). The CDR3 extends over 16 amino acids. V was shortened by 0 bases and J by 4 bases, with 14 bases between the two germline ends. CDR3 sequence reads: CASSYSISRAADTQYF. The CDR3, as DNA: TGTGCCAGCAGTTACTCGATTTCCAGGGCGGCAGATACGCAGTATTTT.